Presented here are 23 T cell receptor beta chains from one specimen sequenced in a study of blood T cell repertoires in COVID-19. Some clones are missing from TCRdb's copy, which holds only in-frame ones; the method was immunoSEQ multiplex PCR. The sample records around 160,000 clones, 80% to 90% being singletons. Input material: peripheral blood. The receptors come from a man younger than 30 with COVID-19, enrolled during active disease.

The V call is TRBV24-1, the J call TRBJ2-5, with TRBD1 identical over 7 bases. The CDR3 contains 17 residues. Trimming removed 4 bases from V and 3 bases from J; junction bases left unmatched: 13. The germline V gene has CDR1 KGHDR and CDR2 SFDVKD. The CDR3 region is CATSDPLLRQGKETQYF. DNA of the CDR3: TGTGCCACCAGTGACCCTTTATTGAGACAGGGAAAAGAGACCCAGTACTTC.

CDR3 region: CASSGAGRFDNSPLHF. CDR3 DNA: TGTGCCAGCAGCGGAGCGGGACGGTTTGATAATTCACCCCTCCACTTT. The chain employs TRBV5-4 and TRBJ1-6; TRBD1 might be the D (5 bases). The CDR3 is 16 residues long. The V end was cut by 4 bases, the J end by 5 bases, with 16 bases between. Per the germline V gene, CDR1 is SGHNT and CDR2 is YYREEE (reference sequence).

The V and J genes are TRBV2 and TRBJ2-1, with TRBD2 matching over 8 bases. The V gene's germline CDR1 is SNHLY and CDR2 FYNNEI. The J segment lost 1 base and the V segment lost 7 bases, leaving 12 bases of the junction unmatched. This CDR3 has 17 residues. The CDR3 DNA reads TGTGCCAGCAACGCCCCCAGGAGCGGGAGTTCCTACAATGAGCAGTTCTTC. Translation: CASNAPRSGSSYNEQFF.

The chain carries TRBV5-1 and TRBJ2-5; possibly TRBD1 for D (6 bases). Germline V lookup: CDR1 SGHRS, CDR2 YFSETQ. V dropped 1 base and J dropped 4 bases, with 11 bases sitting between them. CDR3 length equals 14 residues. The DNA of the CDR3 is TGCGCCAGCAGCTTGTTGGGGGCCGGAGAGACCCAGTACTTC. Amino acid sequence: CASSLLGAGETQYF.

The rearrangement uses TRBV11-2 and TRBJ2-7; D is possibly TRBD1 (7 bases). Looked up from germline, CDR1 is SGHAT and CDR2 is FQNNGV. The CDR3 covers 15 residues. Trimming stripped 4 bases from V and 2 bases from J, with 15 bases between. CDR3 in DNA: TGTGCCAGCAGCTCGTCGGAGGGGGCAACCTACGAGCAGTACTTC. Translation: CASSSSEGATYEQYF.

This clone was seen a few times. DNA of the CDR3: TGCAGCGCCTCCGGCAGGGGAATTATTGGAGATGAGCAGTTCTTC. Its protein is CSASGRGIIGDEQFF. The chain is built from TRBV29-1 and TRBJ2-1, with D maybe TRBD1 (6 bases). In germline, CDR1 is SQVTM, CDR2 ANQGSEA. The ends were cut back, 7 bases at V and 8 bases at J, with 24 bases in the middle. The CDR3 spans 15 residues.

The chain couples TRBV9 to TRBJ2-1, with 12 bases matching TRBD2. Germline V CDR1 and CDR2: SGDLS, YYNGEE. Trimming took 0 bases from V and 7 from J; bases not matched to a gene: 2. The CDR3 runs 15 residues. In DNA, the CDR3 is TGTGCCAGCAGCGTAGCCACTAGCGGGAGGAATGAGCAGTTCTTC. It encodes CASSVATSGRNEQFF.

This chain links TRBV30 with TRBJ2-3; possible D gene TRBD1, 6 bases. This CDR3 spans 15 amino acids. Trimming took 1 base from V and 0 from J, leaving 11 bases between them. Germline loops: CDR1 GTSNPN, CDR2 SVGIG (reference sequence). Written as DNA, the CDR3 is TGTGCCTGGAGTGCTACAGGGTCTAGCACAGATACGCAGTATTTT. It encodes CAWSATGSSTDTQYF.

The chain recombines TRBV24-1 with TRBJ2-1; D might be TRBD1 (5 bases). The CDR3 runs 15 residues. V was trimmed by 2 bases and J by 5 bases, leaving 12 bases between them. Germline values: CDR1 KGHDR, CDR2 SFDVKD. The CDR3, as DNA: TGTGCCACCAGTGATTGGCAGGCAGGGAACAATGAGCAGTTCTTC. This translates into CATSDWQAGNNEQFF.

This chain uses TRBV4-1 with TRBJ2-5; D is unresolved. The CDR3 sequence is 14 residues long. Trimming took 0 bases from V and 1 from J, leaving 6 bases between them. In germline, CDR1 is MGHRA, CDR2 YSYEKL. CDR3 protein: CASSQDLPQETQYF. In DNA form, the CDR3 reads TGCGCCAGCAGCCAAGATCTACCCCAAGAGACCCAGTACTTC.

CDR3 amino acids: CASSSYRGRNNGELFF. In DNA, the CDR3 is TGTGCCAGCAGCTCCTACAGGGGGCGCAATAACGGGGAGCTGTTTTTT. The genes are TRBV7-9 and TRBJ2-2; 9 bases map to TRBD1. The CDR3 has 16 amino acids. V lost 4 bases, J lost 7 bases, and 10 bases stayed unmatched. Per germline, CDR1 SEHNR and CDR2 FQNEAQ (reference sequence).

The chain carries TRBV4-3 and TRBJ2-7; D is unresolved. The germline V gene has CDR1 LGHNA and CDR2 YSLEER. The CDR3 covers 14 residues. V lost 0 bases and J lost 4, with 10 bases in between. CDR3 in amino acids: CASSQDYGPYEQYF. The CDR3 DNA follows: TGCGCCAGCAGCCAAGATTATGGGCCTTACGAGCAGTACTTC.

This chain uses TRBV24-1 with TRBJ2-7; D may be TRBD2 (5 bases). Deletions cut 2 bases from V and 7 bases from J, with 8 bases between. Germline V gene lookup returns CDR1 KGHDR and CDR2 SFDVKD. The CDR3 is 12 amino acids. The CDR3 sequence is CATSDSSGEQYF. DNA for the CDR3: TGTGCCACCAGTGATTCCTCGGGGGAGCAGTACTTC.

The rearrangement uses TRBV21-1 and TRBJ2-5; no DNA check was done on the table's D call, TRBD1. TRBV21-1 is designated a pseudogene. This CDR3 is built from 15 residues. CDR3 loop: CASSKSGTAQETQYF. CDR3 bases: TGTGCCAGCAGCAAATCGGGGACAGCCCAAGAGACCCAGTACTTC.

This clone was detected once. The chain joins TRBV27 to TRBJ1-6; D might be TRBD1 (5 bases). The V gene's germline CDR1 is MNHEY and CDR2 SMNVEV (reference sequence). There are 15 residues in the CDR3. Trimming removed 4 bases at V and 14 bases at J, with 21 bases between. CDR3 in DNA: TGTGCCAGCAGTTCTGGGGGAGGGAGTATCTTCACCCTCCACTTT. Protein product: CASSSGGGSIFTLHF.

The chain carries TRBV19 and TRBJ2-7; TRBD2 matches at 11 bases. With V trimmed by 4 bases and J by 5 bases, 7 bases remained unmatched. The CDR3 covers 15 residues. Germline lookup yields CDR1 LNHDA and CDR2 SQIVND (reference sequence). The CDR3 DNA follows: TGTGCCAGTAGTACGATAGCGGGAGGGATCGACGAGCAGTACTTC. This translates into CASSTIAGGIDEQYF. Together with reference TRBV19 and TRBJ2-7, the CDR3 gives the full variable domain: DGGITQSPKYLFRKEGQNVTLSCEQNLNHDAMYWYRQDPGQGLRLIYYSQIVNDFQKGDIAEGYSVSREKKESFPLTVTSAQKNPTAFYLCASSTIAGGIDEQYFGPGTRLTVT.

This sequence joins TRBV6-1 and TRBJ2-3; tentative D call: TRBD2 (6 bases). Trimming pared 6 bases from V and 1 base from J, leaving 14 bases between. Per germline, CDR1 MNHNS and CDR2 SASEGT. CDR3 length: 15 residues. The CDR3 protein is CASSSNPGGTDTQYF. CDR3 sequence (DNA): TGTGCCAGCAGCTCGAACCCGGGGGGCACAGATACGCAGTATTTT.

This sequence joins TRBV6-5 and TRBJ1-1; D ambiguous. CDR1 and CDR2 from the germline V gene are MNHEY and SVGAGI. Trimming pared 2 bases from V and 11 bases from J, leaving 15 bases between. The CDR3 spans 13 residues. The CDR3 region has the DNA TGTGCCAGCAGTTACCCGGGATTATATCGGGCTTTCTTT. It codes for CASSYPGLYRAFF.

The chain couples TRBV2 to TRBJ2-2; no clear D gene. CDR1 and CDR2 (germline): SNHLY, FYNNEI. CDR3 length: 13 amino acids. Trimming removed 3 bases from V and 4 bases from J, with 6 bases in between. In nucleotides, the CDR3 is TGTGCCAGCAGTGAGCAGGCCACCGGGGAGCTGTTTTTT. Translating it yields CASSEQATGELFF. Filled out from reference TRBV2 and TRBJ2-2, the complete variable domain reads EPEVTQTPSHQVTQMGQEVILRCVPISNHLYFYWYRQILGQKVEFLVSFYNNEISEKSEIFDDQFSVERPDGSNFTLKIRSTKLEDSAMYFCASSEQATGELFFGEGSRLTVL.

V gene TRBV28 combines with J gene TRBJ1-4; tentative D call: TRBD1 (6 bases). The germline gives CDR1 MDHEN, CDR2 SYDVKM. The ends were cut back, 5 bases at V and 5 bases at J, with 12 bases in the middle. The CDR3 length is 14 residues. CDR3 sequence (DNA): TGTGCCAGCAGTCCCGGGACATCCAATGAAAAACTGTTTTTT. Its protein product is CASSPGTSNEKLFF.

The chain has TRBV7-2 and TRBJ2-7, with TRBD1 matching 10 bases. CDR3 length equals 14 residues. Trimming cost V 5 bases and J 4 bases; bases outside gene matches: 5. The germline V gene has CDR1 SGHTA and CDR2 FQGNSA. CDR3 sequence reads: CASSEGGQGYEQYF. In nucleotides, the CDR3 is TGTGCCAGCAGCGAGGGGGGACAGGGGTACGAGCAGTACTTC.

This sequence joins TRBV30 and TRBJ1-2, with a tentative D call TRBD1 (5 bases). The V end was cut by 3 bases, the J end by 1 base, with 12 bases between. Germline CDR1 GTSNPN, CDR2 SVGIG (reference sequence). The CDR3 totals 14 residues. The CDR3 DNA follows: TGTGCCTGGAGGACGGGGGGTCTTAACTATGGCTACACCTTC. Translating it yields CAWRTGGLNYGYTF.

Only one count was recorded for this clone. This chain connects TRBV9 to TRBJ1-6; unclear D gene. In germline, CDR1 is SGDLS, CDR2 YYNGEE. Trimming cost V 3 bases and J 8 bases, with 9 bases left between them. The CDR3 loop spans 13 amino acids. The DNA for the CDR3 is TGTGCCAGCAGCGAGTTCAGTTATTCACCCCTCCACTTT. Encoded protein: CASSEFSYSPLHF.